These T cell receptor beta chains were read from a single sample in a study of OX40 agonist ivuxolimab in advanced cancers. Some clones are missing from TCRdb's copy, which holds only in-frame ones; the method was immunoSEQ multiplex PCR. Here the sample spans some 70,000 clones, 85% to 90% being singletons. The specimen comprised CD4+ or CD8+ T cells sorted from blood, sampled in a trial of the OX40 agonist ivuxolimab. The receptors shown here come from an adult with an advanced solid tumor such as melanoma, head and neck, liver or kidney cancer. Each CDR3 is given with its conserved first and last residue. A D gene is named only where the DNA matches it firmly. Clone size, where shown, is once, few, many, or a class for clones that have expanded.

J gene: TRBJ2-7
V gene: TRBV5-6
clone size: NA
D gene: NA
CDR3 DNA: TGTGCCAGCAGCGCCGTGTCGAGGGGATCACTCTACGAGCAGTACTTC
CDR3 protein: CASSAVSRGSLYEQYF

J gene: TRBJ2-1
V gene: TRBV7-3
clone size: NA
D gene: TRBD1
CDR3 DNA: TGTGCCAGCAGCGAGCATATGACAGGGGGAGGTAGTGAGCAGTTCTTC
CDR3 protein: CASSEHMTGGGSEQFF

J gene: TRBJ1-2
V gene: TRBV18
clone size: NA
D gene: NA
CDR3 DNA: TGTGCCAGCTCCGTTGGAGGGGCCGCTAACTATGGCTACACCTTC
CDR3 protein: CASSVGGAANYGYTF

J gene: TRBJ1-4
V gene: TRBV9
clone size: NA
D gene: NA
CDR3 DNA: TGTGCCAGCAGCGTAGGGGCCGGGGCAAGTGAAAAACTGTTTTTT
CDR3 protein: CASSVGAGASEKLFF

J gene: TRBJ1-1
V gene: TRBV5-1
clone size: few
D gene: NA
CDR3 DNA: TGCGCCAGCAGCTTGGACCGAGGGTACATGAACACTGAAGCTTTCTTT
CDR3 protein: CASSLDRGYMNTEAFF

J gene: TRBJ1-2
V gene: TRBV15
clone size: NA
D gene: NA
CDR3 DNA: TGTGCCACCAGCAGAGAGCTGAACAGAAACTATGGCTACACCTTC
CDR3 protein: CATSRELNRNYGYTF

J gene: TRBJ2-3
V gene: TRBV5-6
clone size: few
D gene: NA
CDR3 DNA: TGTGCCAGCAGCTTGGTAGCTGATACGCAGTATTTT
CDR3 protein: CASSLVADTQYF

J gene: TRBJ2-5
V gene: TRBV4-3
clone size: NA
D gene: TRBD2
CDR3 DNA: TGCGCCAGCAGCAAAGGACTAGCGGGGGGGTCATTGGAGACCCAGTACTTC
CDR3 protein: CASSKGLAGGSLETQYF

J gene: TRBJ1-4
V gene: TRBV5-1
clone size: NA
D gene: TRBD1
CDR3 DNA: TGCGCCAGCAGCTCCGGGACAGGGAATGAAAAACTGTTTTTT
CDR3 protein: CASSSGTGNEKLFF

J gene: TRBJ2-3
V gene: TRBV11-2
clone size: once
D gene: TRBD2
CDR3 DNA: TGTGCCAGCAGCCTCCCGCTAGCGGGGGATACGCAGTATTTT
CDR3 protein: CASSLPLAGDTQYF

J gene: TRBJ2-5
V gene: TRBV6-5
clone size: few
D gene: NA
CDR3 DNA: TGTGCCAGCAGTTACGGTGGCCGACTCCAAGAGACCCAGTACTTC
CDR3 protein: CASSYGGRLQETQYF

J gene: TRBJ1-1
V gene: TRBV9
clone size: NA
D gene: NA
CDR3 DNA: TGTGCCAGCAGCGCTTCGCTTAGGATCACTGGTGAAGCTTTCTTT
CDR3 protein: CASSASLRITGEAFF

J gene: TRBJ1-5
V gene: TRBV6-5
clone size: once
D gene: NA
CDR3 DNA: TGTGCCAGCAGTACCCAGGGGTTTCGGCAGCCCCAGCATTTT
CDR3 protein: CASSTQGFRQPQHF

J gene: TRBJ2-7
V gene: TRBV7-2
clone size: NA
D gene: NA
CDR3 DNA: TGTGCCAGCAGCTTAGCGGAGATCTACGAGCAGTACTTC
CDR3 protein: CASSLAEIYEQYF

J gene: TRBJ2-3
V gene: TRBV6-5
clone size: NA
D gene: NA
CDR3 DNA: TGTGCCAGCATGAGGGGAATCCCCCCAGATACGCAGTATTTT
CDR3 protein: CASMRGIPPDTQYF

J gene: TRBJ2-7
V gene: TRBV5-1
clone size: few
D gene: TRBD2
CDR3 DNA: TGCGCCAGCAGCTCCCCGGGACTAGCGGGGTCCTTCTACGAGCAGTACTTC
CDR3 protein: CASSSPGLAGSFYEQYF

J gene: TRBJ1-1
V gene: TRBV27
clone size: NA
D gene: NA
CDR3 DNA: TGTGCCAGCACAGACAGTCTCATGAACACTGAAGCTTTCTTT
CDR3 protein: CASTDSLMNTEAFF

J gene: TRBJ1-3
V gene: TRBV5-4
clone size: NA
D gene: NA
CDR3 DNA: TGTGCCAGCAGCTCGGACGGGAACTCTGGAAACACCATATATTTT
CDR3 protein: CASSSDGNSGNTIYF

J gene: TRBJ1-2
V gene: TRBV19
clone size: NA
D gene: TRBD1
CDR3 DNA: TGTGCCGCTGGGACAGGGGCGTCTAACTATGGCTACACCTTC
CDR3 protein: CAAGTGASNYGYTF

J gene: TRBJ2-2
V gene: TRBV11-2
clone size: once
D gene: NA
CDR3 DNA: TGTGCCAGCAGCCCCCTAGCCCCGAACACCGGGGAGCTGTTTTTT
CDR3 protein: CASSPLAPNTGELFF

J gene: TRBJ1-5
V gene: TRBV19
clone size: NA
D gene: NA
CDR3 DNA: TGTGCCAGTAGTATATTTGGGGGCGCGGGCAATCAGCCCCAGCATTTT
CDR3 protein: CASSIFGGAGNQPQHF

J gene: TRBJ2-1
V gene: TRBV10-3
clone size: NA
D gene: NA
CDR3 DNA: TGTGCCATCAGTGATCGGGGGAGAGTAGGGAATGAGCAGTTCTTC
CDR3 protein: CAISDRGRVGNEQFF

J gene: TRBJ1-3
V gene: TRBV4-1
clone size: NA
D gene: NA
CDR3 DNA: TGCGCCAGCAGCCAAGACCTTGGGGGCAGGTGGGCTGGAAACACCATATATTTT
CDR3 protein: CASSQDLGGRWAGNTIYF

J gene: TRBJ1-5
V gene: TRBV5-5
clone size: NA
D gene: NA
CDR3 DNA: TGTGCCAGCAGCTTGGGGTATTATAGCAATCAGCCCCAGCATTTT
CDR3 protein: CASSLGYYSNQPQHF

J gene: TRBJ2-3
V gene: TRBV5-1
clone size: NA
D gene: NA
CDR3 DNA: TGCGCCAGCAATCTGGGAGTACAGGATACGCAGTATTTT
CDR3 protein: CASNLGVQDTQYF

J gene: TRBJ1-2
V gene: TRBV18
clone size: few
D gene: NA
CDR3 DNA: TGTGCCAGCTCACACCAATCCGGGCGGCAAGGCTACACCTTC
CDR3 protein: CASSHQSGRQGYTF

J gene: TRBJ2-2
V gene: TRBV11-3
clone size: NA
D gene: NA
CDR3 DNA: TGTGCCAGCAGCTTAGGAAGGGCCGGGGAGCTGTTTTTT
CDR3 protein: CASSLGRAGELFF

J gene: TRBJ1-2
V gene: TRBV4-1
clone size: NA
D gene: NA
CDR3 DNA: TGCGCCAGCAGCCCCTCTCGGCCTCTCCTGGGGGGCTACACCTTC
CDR3 protein: CASSPSRPLLGGYTF

J gene: TRBJ2-3
V gene: TRBV19
clone size: NA
D gene: TRBD2
CDR3 DNA: TGTGCCAGTAGTAGGGCTAGCGGTATCACAGATACGCAGTATTTT
CDR3 protein: CASSRASGITDTQYF

J gene: TRBJ1-2
V gene: TRBV5-6
clone size: NA
D gene: NA
CDR3 DNA: TGTGCCAGCAGCTTGGTGGCGTCCTCTGGCTACACCTTC
CDR3 protein: CASSLVASSGYTF

J gene: TRBJ2-1
V gene: TRBV3-2
clone size: NA
D gene: NA
CDR3 DNA: TGTGCCAGGGGGACTCAGCAGTTCTTC
CDR3 protein: CARGTQQFF

J gene: TRBJ1-5
V gene: TRBV19
clone size: NA
D gene: NA
CDR3 DNA: TGTGCCAGTAGCATAGGATGGGAGCCCCAGCATTTT
CDR3 protein: CASSIGWEPQHF

J gene: TRBJ2-7
V gene: TRBV2
clone size: once
D gene: NA
CDR3 DNA: TGTGCCAGCAATCGCCTGGATTCTAGCTCCTACGAGCAGTACTTC
CDR3 protein: CASNRLDSSSYEQYF

J gene: TRBJ2-1
V gene: TRBV7-9
clone size: NA
D gene: NA
CDR3 DNA: TGTGCCAGTAACAGGGACACCCCGCGGGAGCAGTTCTTC
CDR3 protein: CASNRDTPREQFF

J gene: TRBJ1-1
V gene: TRBV19
clone size: few
D gene: NA
CDR3 DNA: TGTGCCAGTAAGGGCACTGAAGCTTTCTTT
CDR3 protein: CASKGTEAFF

J gene: TRBJ1-2
V gene: TRBV4-3
clone size: NA
D gene: NA
CDR3 DNA: TGCGCCAGCAGCCAAGATCTCGGGGGGAGCTATGGCTACACCTTC
CDR3 protein: CASSQDLGGSYGYTF

J gene: TRBJ1-2
V gene: TRBV5-5
clone size: NA
D gene: NA
CDR3 DNA: TGTGCCAGCAGCCCGGATTTGCTTCTCGTCGTAGCTAACTATGGCTACACCTTC
CDR3 protein: CASSPDLLLVVANYGYTF

J gene: TRBJ1-2
V gene: TRBV7-2
clone size: NA
D gene: NA
CDR3 DNA: TGTGCCAGCAGCTTATTCCCCGGGGGGTACGGCGGCTATGGCTACACCTTC
CDR3 protein: CASSLFPGGYGGYGYTF

J gene: TRBJ2-7
V gene: TRBV11-2
clone size: NA
D gene: NA
CDR3 DNA: TGTGCCAGCAGCCCTAGACAGGCCTACGAGCAGTACTTC
CDR3 protein: CASSPRQAYEQYF

J gene: TRBJ2-4
V gene: TRBV5-8
clone size: NA
D gene: NA
CDR3 DNA: TGTGCCAGCAGTTGGGACACTTCGGCCAAAAACATTCAGTACTTC
CDR3 protein: CASSWDTSAKNIQYF

J gene: TRBJ2-1
V gene: TRBV6-5
clone size: once
D gene: NA
CDR3 DNA: TGTGCCAGCAGTTACTCATTCGGGGGAGACGAGCAGTTCTTC
CDR3 protein: CASSYSFGGDEQFF

J gene: TRBJ1-3
V gene: TRBV6-5
clone size: NA
D gene: NA
CDR3 DNA: TGTGCCAGCAGCGGAGAGGGGCGGGACACCATATATTTT
CDR3 protein: CASSGEGRDTIYF